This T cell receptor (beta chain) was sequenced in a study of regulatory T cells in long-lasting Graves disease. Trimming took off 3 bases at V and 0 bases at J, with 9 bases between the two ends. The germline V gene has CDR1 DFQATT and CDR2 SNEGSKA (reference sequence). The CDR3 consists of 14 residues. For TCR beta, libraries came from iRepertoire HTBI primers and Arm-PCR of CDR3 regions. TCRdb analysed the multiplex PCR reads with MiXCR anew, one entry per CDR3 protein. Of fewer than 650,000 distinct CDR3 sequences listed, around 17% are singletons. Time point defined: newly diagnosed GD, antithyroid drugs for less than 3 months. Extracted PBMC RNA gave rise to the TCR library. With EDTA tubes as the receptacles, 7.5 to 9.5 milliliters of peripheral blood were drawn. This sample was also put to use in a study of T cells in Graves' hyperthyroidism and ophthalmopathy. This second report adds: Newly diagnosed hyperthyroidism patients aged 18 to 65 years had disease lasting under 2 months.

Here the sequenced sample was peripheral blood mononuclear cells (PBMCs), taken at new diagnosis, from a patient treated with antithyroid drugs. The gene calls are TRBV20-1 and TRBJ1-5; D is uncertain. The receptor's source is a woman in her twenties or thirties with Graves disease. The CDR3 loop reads CSARAGDSNQPQHF. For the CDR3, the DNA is TGCAGTGCTAGGGCCGGAGATAGCAATCAGCCCCAGCATTTT.